These T cell receptor beta chains were read from a single sample in a study of radiation and T cells in renal cell carcinoma. Generated by immunoSEQ multiplex PCR, the TCRdb table keeps only in-frame clones and is missing some. Among about 170,000 clones, roughly 90% were seen once, and the ten largest hold over 9%. The sequences come from blood, collected from a patient whose treatment included radiotherapy and nephrectomy. The receptors were gathered from a woman between 50 and 59 years old with renal cell carcinoma. CDR3s include the opening cysteine and the closing phenylalanine or tryptophan. D genes are given only for firm matches. Some rows have no size entry. The others give once, few or many, or a class for an expanded clone.

V gene	D gene	J gene	clone size	CDR3 DNA	CDR3 protein
TRBV7-3	-	TRBJ2-5	-	TGTGCCAGCAGCTTTCGGGGGGCCCCCGGAGAGACCCAGTACTTC	CASSFRGAPGETQYF
TRBV6-6	-	TRBJ2-7	-	TGTGCCGGAGGACGGACTCCGGACGAGCAGTACTTC	CAGGRTPDEQYF
TRBV28	-	TRBJ2-1	-	TGTGCCAGCAGGGAAGGGGGGACTTTTGAGCAGTTCTTC	CASREGGTFEQFF
TRBV6-1	TRBD1	TRBJ2-3	-	TGTGCCAGCAGTGAGTCTTGGACAGGGTCAGATACGCAGTATTTT	CASSESWTGSDTQYF
TRBV6-5	TRBD2	TRBJ2-2	few	TGTGCCAGCAGTTACTCGACGGGGGGGATCACCGGGGAGCTGTTTTTT	CASSYSTGGITGELFF
TRBV5-1	TRBD2	TRBJ2-3	-	TGCGCCAGCGTATCCCTCAGCGGGGGCGCAGATACGCAGTATTTT	CASVSLSGGADTQYF
TRBV5-4	TRBD1	TRBJ1-1	-	TGTGCCAGCAGCTTGGGTAGGGACAGGGGTTACGTGCACACTGAAGCTTTCTTT	CASSLGRDRGYVHTEAFF
TRBV2	-	TRBJ2-1	-	TGTGCCAGCAACGGGGGCTTCTCCTACAATGAGCAGTTCTTC	CASNGGFSYNEQFF
TRBV27	-	TRBJ1-2	-	TGTGCCAGCAGTTTCTCGGACACTAACTATGGCTACACCTTC	CASSFSDTNYGYTF
TRBV19	TRBD1	TRBJ2-7	-	TGTGCCAGTAGTTCCCCGGGACAGGGCACCTACGAGCAGTACTTC	CASSSPGQGTYEQYF
TRBV30	-	TRBJ1-1	-	TGTGCCTGGAGTGTAGACGCGGGGGTTACTGAAGCTTTCTTT	CAWSVDAGVTEAFF
TRBV11-2	TRBD2	TRBJ2-3	-	TGTGCCAGCAGCCTCGAAGGGACTAGGGATACGCAGTATTTT	CASSLEGTRDTQYF
TRBV15	-	TRBJ1-2	-	TGTGCCACCAGCAAGGAGACCAGCACCGGTGGCTACACCTTC	CATSKETSTGGYTF
TRBV5-6	-	TRBJ1-5	-	TGTGCCAGCAGCTTGCAGGTCTATAGCAATCAGCCCCAGCATTTT	CASSLQVYSNQPQHF
TRBV4-1	-	TRBJ1-2	-	TGCGCCAGCAGCCAAGATGCATGGGGTAACTATGGCTACACCTTC	CASSQDAWGNYGYTF
TRBV2	-	TRBJ1-5	-	TGTGCCAGCAGTGAAGAGTGGGGGAGCAATCAGCCCCAGCATTTT	CASSEEWGSNQPQHF
TRBV7-6	-	TRBJ2-3	once	TGTGCCAGCAGCTTACGGGGGGCCACAGATACGCAGTATTTT	CASSLRGATDTQYF
TRBV5-1	-	TRBJ2-3	once	TGCGCCAGCAGCGTCGAAGGAGCGCTTACGACAGATACGCAGTATTTT	CASSVEGALTTDTQYF
TRBV2	TRBD1	TRBJ1-3	-	TGTGCCAGCTATAGGGGGCTGGAAGGAAACACCATATATTTT	CASYRGLEGNTIYF
TRBV7-9	TRBD1	TRBJ1-1	few	TGTGCCAGCAGGCCGGGGGGACAGGGGAACACTGAAGCTTTCTTT	CASRPGGQGNTEAFF
TRBV9	TRBD2	TRBJ2-2	-	TGTGCCAGCAGCGAAACGCTACTAGCGGGGGCGAACACCGGGGAGCTGTTTTTT	CASSETLLAGANTGELFF
TRBV6-5	TRBD1	TRBJ1-2	once	TGTGCCAGCAGTTACGGACAGGGTCCCGGCTACACCTTC	CASSYGQGPGYTF
TRBV15	-	TRBJ1-2	once	TGTGCCACCAGCAGAGATAGGGCTCTTTATGGCTACACCTTC	CATSRDRALYGYTF
TRBV5-1	TRBD2	TRBJ2-1	-	TGCGCCAGCAGCTTGGATGTTCCGGGGGGGCAGTTCTTC	CASSLDVPGGQFF
TRBV7-6	-	TRBJ2-3	-	TGTGCCAACAGCTTAGGACCAGGGCTCTTATCTAGCACAGATACGCAGTATTTT	CANSLGPGLLSSTDTQYF
TRBV18	TRBD2	TRBJ2-3	-	TGTGCCAGCTCACCACGTCTCGGTCTAGCGGGGGGAACAGATACGCAGTATTTT	CASSPRLGLAGGTDTQYF
TRBV9	-	TRBJ1-2	-	TGTGCCAGCAGCGTAGATGAGGGGAGCATGGGTCGGGGCTACACCTTC	CASSVDEGSMGRGYTF
TRBV27	TRBD1	TRBJ2-3	once	TGTGCCAGCAGCTTGCTCCGGGACAGGGGTTACGATACGCAGTATTTT	CASSLLRDRGYDTQYF